One TCR beta chain is described in this entry. Its antigen remains unknown. Germline values: CDR1 GTSNPN, CDR2 SVGIG (reference sequence). The V end lost 5 bases, the J end lost 3 bases, and 7 bases lay between the germline ends. This CDR3 comprises 11 residues. The source of the sample is a study of T cell responses to AZD1222 COVID-19 vaccine. About the research overall: Analysis merged second doses at about 4 or about 12 weeks.

The protocol was immunoSEQ multiplex PCR, while the TCRdb copy is restricted to in-frame clones and leaves out a portion. The repertoire holds under 200,000 clones, with more than 85% as singletons. General study points: Recipients of two AZD1222 doses showed rising Spike-specific TCR breadth and depth.

The receptor was derived from an adult in good health. Sequences were derived from peripheral blood, sampled on day 0 of AZD1222 vaccination. The V and J genes are TRBV30 and TRBJ1-2; D ambiguous. CDR3 protein: CAWEDYYGYTF. CDR3 nucleotides: TGTGCCTGGGAGGATTACTATGGCTACACCTTC. Full variable domain (rest looked up from reference TRBV30 and TRBJ1-2): SQTIHQWPATLVQPVGSPLSLECTVEGTSNPNLYWYRQAAGRGLQLLFYSVGIGQISSEVPQNLSASRPQDRQFILSSKKLLLSDSGFYLCAWEDYYGYTFGSGTRLTVV.